Sequencing of this T cell receptor (beta chain) was carried out in a study of cytomegalovirus exposure and HLA in healthy donors (dated by TCRdb to about 2017). With regard to the full study: An earlier analysis of approximately 640 of the donors reported approximately 270 Gb of sequence data and around 110 million unique TCR beta sequences from 150 million to 200 million T cells. Roughly 5 DR-DQ haplotypes were handled as single units for association and clustering because linkage in the cohort was strong. The number of donors typed differed by locus, with roughly 620-630 for A, B, C, DRB1 and DQB1, approximately 500 for DQA1, some 570 for DPA1, and 400 to 490 for DPB1. About 330 gigabases of sequencing data and approximately 91 million unique TCR sequences made up an early release that covered under 750 HLA-typed donors. In the later analysis, no new phenotypic data were used to find candidate immune exposures; instead, reliance was placed on TCR beta sequences and their occurrence across donors. A later analysis re-analyzed previously published TCR beta repertoires from approximately 700 donors and added high-resolution HLA genotyping to study TCR occurrence patterns. Besides the first cohort of roughly 660 subjects, a separate validation cohort made up of over 100 different subjects was used. Genome-wide SNP genotypes for about 65% of the roughly 700 donors were used in a later genetic analysis, which treated that subset as a discovery cohort. In an earlier analysis of roughly 600 of the donors, high-throughput TCR beta sequencing was used to judge whether each TCR beta V gene segment behaved as functional or pseudogenic. Alongside the repertoire data, information on donor age, sex, ethnicity and CMV serostatus was compiled. The study was designed to test whether signatures of past pathogen exposure could be identified by cataloging public T cell receptors. High-throughput TCR immunosequencing, statistical association of individual TCRs with disease status, and machine learning were combined to predict cytomegalovirus infection status. All discovery cohort repertoires had been generated using a single sequencing platform. The study profiled the T cell repertoires of some 610 subjects by immunosequencing and related them to cytomegalovirus serostatus. Both class I and class II loci were covered by HLA typing, at four-digit resolution. Of the approximately 400 genotyped donors, 81% were placed in the genetic ancestry cluster associated with self-reported Caucasian donors. Among almost 400 genotyped donors of the cohort, an average of approximately 240,000 unique TCR beta nucleotide sequences were sequenced per donor, roughly 18% of them non-productive.

V trim: 11 bases; J trim: 7 bases; unmatched bases: 23. The germline V gene (reference sequence) provides CDR1 LNHDA and CDR2 SQIVND. The CDR3 has 16 amino acids, counting the end cysteine and phenylalanine. This entry keeps only the CDR3 DNA: 48 bases, framed from base 1. The cohort was made up of under 800 healthy bone marrow donors. All cohort members were sampled while nominally healthy, although unrecorded immune exposures were likely present. The donor tested CMV seronegative and was one of the 352 seronegative cohort members. A peripheral blood sample was provided by each donor, and peripheral blood mononuclear cells were used for TCR beta sequencing. The Qiagen DNeasy Blood Extraction Kit was used to extract genomic DNA from the blood cell samples. Study-wide findings and limitations: A later analysis reported that several top co-occurrence clusters appeared linked to parvovirus B19, influenza, CMV and Epstein-Barr virus. According to the authors, the approach could potentially be generalized to other disease states and immunological phenotypes. Only TCR beta chains were sequenced in this cohort, and the absence of alpha or paired-chain data limited detectable features. The classifier was reported to diagnose cytomegalovirus status with high specificity and sensitivity in both the original cohort and the validation cohort. Most TCR sequences were seen in very few donors, while some public TCRs were found in many individuals. In a later analysis, around 15,000 TCR beta sequences were associated with specific HLA alleles at a false discovery rate of 0.05. In an earlier analysis of under 600 of the donors, most TCR beta V segments were observed in productive rearrangements about 87% or about 30% of the time, broadly matching IMGT annotations. Assigning TCR associations to individual alleles was difficult when HLA alleles, especially DR and DQ, strongly co-occurred. Correlated functional status among segregating V segments might reflect linkage disequilibrium, but an unknown experimental factor could not be ruled out. A later genetic analysis reported fewer N-insertions in productive TCRs among donors in an Asian-associated ancestry cluster than the roughly 650-donor mean. According to a later analysis, most CMV-associated TCR beta chains appeared to be HLA-restricted, and the HLA associations seemed to be driven largely by CMV exposure. Immune exposure information for the cohort was limited to CMV serostatus. Because the 87-base-pair reads could not distinguish some IMGT-functional V segments, including TRBV6-2 and TRBV6-3, those segments were excluded. Because counts were too low, 15 to 20 rarely observed V segments, including chromosome 9 orphons, were excluded from the earlier analysis of 587 of the donors. In vitro tests confirmed that a few of the cytomegalovirus-associated TCR beta chains recognize cytomegalovirus antigens. The presence/absence analyses assumed that sequencing depth was roughly uniform across donors, and that assumption may not be true. The sequencing pipeline was judged likely to have produced a cluster of highly shared sequence variants as a technical artifact. In a later analysis, TCR association rates were found to vary across HLA loci, with the most associated TCRs seen for DRB1 alleles and the fewest for HLA-C alleles. V-gene and J-gene trimming of TCR beta chains was associated with a missense DCLRE1C variant in a later genetic analysis, and the association was replicated in an independent cohort. A further reported finding was that TCR beta sequences accurately predicted the HLA-A and HLA-B alleles for most subjects in the first cohort. Because HLA typing was unavailable for some donors at each locus, only the typed subset was used in association tests. The study listed approximately 160 TCR beta chains as associated with cytomegalovirus. In a later analysis, HLA-associated TCR beta chains were found to be more clonally expanded and to have lower generation probabilities than equally common non-associated chains.

Library preparation was by the immunoSEQ multiplex PCR assay. A mixture of 60 forward primers for TCR Vbeta segments and 13 reverse primers for TCR Jbeta segments was used in the multiplex PCR. The CDR3 region of rearranged TCR beta genes was amplified from genomic DNA with a multiplex PCR assay. The amplified TCR beta libraries were sequenced on the Illumina HiSeq System as 87-base-pair reads. In the paper's pipeline: Across the roughly 640 repertoires, a later analysis counted about 81 million unique TCR beta chains, approximately 12 million of which were shared by at least two donors. A nearest-neighbor algorithm error-corrected the raw reads and collapsed the reads into unique sequences, merging closely related sequences to remove PCR and sequencing errors. CDR3 sequences were aligned to IMGT reference sequences to assign V, D and J gene segments. For a sequence to be retained, a match of at least six nucleotides to both a V gene segment and a J gene segment was required. Rearrangements were called productive when the CDR3 lacked stop codons and stayed in frame with V and J; all others were non-productive. Following IMGT convention, CDR3 was defined as the stretch from the second conserved V-encoded cysteine up to the conserved J-encoded phenylalanine. Sequences without an unambiguous match to a single V gene segment were excluded from the earlier analysis of about 600 of the donors. An earlier analysis of 587 of the donors classified V segments as functional when productive rearrangements were above 56.7% and as segregating when the standard deviation between donors was above 5%. A statistical classification framework was built for diagnosing cytomegalovirus status from the catalog of TCR beta chain sequences. In a later analysis, TCR nucleotide sequences were compared against IMGT/GENE-DB human TR gene sequences so that V and J genes could be assigned. Using the TCRdist pipeline, a later analysis assigned CDR3 sequences along with most-parsimonious VDJ recombination scenarios. In a later analysis, every TCR beta chain was defined by the combination of its CDR3 amino acid sequence and its V-gene family, and reads without a unique V-gene family were dropped. To address suspected cross-contamination and a sequencing artifact, a later analysis removed 592 highly shared, low-generation-probability nucleotide sequences. In a later analysis, a clonal expansion index was calculated for each public chain from normalized within-repertoire ranks of inferred template counts. In a later analysis, generation probabilities were computed using a VDJ recombination model fitted to out-of-frame rearrangements, and the results were checked against IGoR. A later analysis scored TCR-TCR, TCR-HLA and TCR-CMV co-occurrence with hypergeometric tests, applying a repertoire-size bias correction to TCR pairs. False discovery rates were estimated in a later analysis by permuting HLA or CMV assignments 20 times. In a later analysis, co-occurring TCRs were grouped with DBSCAN, and TCRdist sequence similarity was added when clustering was performed within HLA-allele-positive subsets. For co-occurrence clustering, repertoires with fewer than 30,000 or more than 120,000 public chains were excluded, along with four to six repertoires with anomalous nucleotide sharing. The immuneACCESS repertoire file appears here via TCRdb, limited to in-frame rearrangements. These files lack a portion of the clones; in checked studies, under half of the deficit traces to unresolved V genes, and the cause of the others is not known. D and trimming were read from the DNA, whereas the V and J calls and clone size are those reported in that table. The sample table contains about 59,000 clones; only one count was recorded for around 80% of them. The ten largest account for 3% to 4.5% of the sample.

Points on this clone: The antigen it binds to is not known. There are no base qualities to consult, and no much larger clone falls within one base.

Sequencing was performed on PBMCs. Recombination joined TRBV19 with TRBJ2-7; TRBD2 aligns with 7 central bases. This TCR derives from a woman in her thirties or forties in good health and CMV-seronegative. The CDR3 protein: CAGHGGTGTPAGEQYF. The nucleotides read TGTGCCGGCCACGGGGGGACCGGGACCCCGGCGGGAGAGCAGTACTTC.